What follows are 32 T cell receptor beta chains derived from one specimen sequenced in a study of blood T cell repertoires in COVID-19. Profiled with immunoSEQ multiplex PCR; TCRdb holds only in-frame clones, not every one. The sample records 200,000 to 250,000 clones, about 85% being singletons. The source material was peripheral blood. Receptor source: a woman aged 45-59 years with COVID-19, enrolled during active disease.

The chain joins TRBV3-1 (or the pseudogene TRBV3-2) to TRBJ2-7, with D perhaps matching TRBD1 (5 bases). Germline V gene sequence: CDR1 LGHDT, CDR2 YNNKEL (reference sequence). The CDR3 consists of 14 residues. Trimming pared 0 bases from V and 6 bases from J, leaving 12 bases between. This CDR3 is CASSQEVRGAEQYV. For the CDR3, the DNA is TGTGCCAGCAGCCAAGAAGTAAGGGGTGCCGAGCAGTACGTC.

This clone has a handful of counts. This chain connects TRBV2 to TRBJ1-2; possibly TRBD1 for D (5 bases). V gave up 5 bases and J gave up 1 base, with 8 bases separating them. In germline, CDR1 is SNHLY, CDR2 FYNNEI. The CDR3 contains 13 residues. The CDR3 DNA is TGTGCCAGCAGTATACAGGTTAACTATGGCTACACCTTC. Translating gives CASSIQVNYGYTF. Full variable domain (outside the CDR3, taken from reference TRBV2 and TRBJ1-2): EPEVTQTPSHQVTQMGQEVILRCVPISNHLYFYWYRQILGQKVEFLVSFYNNEISEKSEIFDDQFSVERPDGSNFTLKIRSTKLEDSAMYFCASSIQVNYGYTFGSGTRLTVV.

This clone was found once. The chain links TRBV9 to TRBJ2-3; no clear D gene. The CDR3 runs 12 residues. Trimming shortened V by 4 bases and J by 2 bases, and 5 bases separated the two germline ends. CDR1 is SGDLS, CDR2 YYNGEE, per germline. CDR3 sequence: CASSSPTDTQYF. Written as DNA, the CDR3 is TGTGCCAGCAGCTCTCCCACAGATACGCAGTATTTT.

V usage is TRBV10-3 and J usage is TRBJ2-1, with TRBD1 matching over 10 bases. This CDR3 is 14 amino acids long. V gave up 6 bases and J gave up 8 bases; unmatched junction bases: 7. Per the germline V gene, CDR1 is ENHRY and CDR2 is SYGVKD. The CDR3 loop is CAIRRDRGRDEQFF. The DNA for the CDR3 is TGTGCCATCAGGAGGGACAGGGGTAGGGATGAGCAGTTCTTC.

The rearrangement joins TRBV14 to TRBJ2-1; 8 bases map to TRBD1. This CDR3 comprises 18 residues. CDR1 is SGHDN, CDR2 FVKESK, per germline. Trimming at V came to 4 bases and at J to 3 bases, leaving 14 bases not matched to a gene. CDR3 region: CASSPGQGLRADYNEQFF. CDR3 nucleotides: TGTGCCAGCAGCCCAGGACAGGGTTTGAGGGCTGACTACAATGAGCAGTTCTTC. Filled out from reference TRBV14 and TRBJ2-1, the complete variable domain reads EAGVTQFPSHSVIEKGQTVTLRCDPISGHDNLYWYRRVMGKEIKFLLHFVKESKQDESGMPNNRFLAERTGGTYSTLKVQPAELEDSGVYFCASSPGQGLRADYNEQFFGPGTRLTVL.

The chain joins TRBV11-2 to TRBJ2-3; possible D gene TRBD1, 6 bases. The CDR3 consists of 14 residues. V gave up 5 bases and J gave up 2 bases, with 11 bases separating them. Per germline, CDR1 SGHAT and CDR2 FQNNGV. The DNA for the CDR3 is TGTGCCAGCAGCCCACAGGGAGCCACAGATACGCAGTATTTT. Amino acids: CASSPQGATDTQYF.

V usage is TRBV5-1 and J usage is TRBJ2-2; TRBD2 is a possible D gene (5 bases). Between the trimmed V and J ends, which lost 3 bases and 6 bases, there was a span of 18 bases. The CDR3 consists of 16 residues. Germline V gene data show CDR1 as SGHRS and CDR2 as YFSETQ. CDR3 sequence reads: CASSSPKLGWPGELFF. The CDR3 DNA reads TGCGCCAGCAGCTCCCCCAAACTAGGTTGGCCCGGGGAGCTGTTTTTT.

The chain joins TRBV30 to TRBJ1-2; D might be TRBD1 (5 bases). Germline lookup yields CDR1 GTSNPN and CDR2 SVGIG (reference sequence). V shed 1 base and J shed 6 bases, with 12 bases lying between them. The CDR3 is 13 amino acids. CDR3 sequence reads: CAWSAGGFDGYTF. CDR3 DNA: TGTGCCTGGAGTGCCGGGGGGTTCGATGGCTACACCTTC.

V gene TRBV4-3 combines with J gene TRBJ2-1, with 13 positions matching TRBD2. Germline CDR1 and CDR2: LGHNA and YSLEER. The CDR3 totals 17 residues. The junction had 5 bases not matched to a gene; V was cut back by 4 bases and J by 2 bases. CDR3 nucleotides: TGCGCCAGCAGCCGTTTAACTAGCGGGGGGGCCTACAATGAGCAGTTCTTC. Protein sequence: CASSRLTSGGAYNEQFF.

The rearrangement links TRBV6-2 or TRBV6-3 to TRBJ1-5; 9 nucleotides match TRBD1. CDR1 MNHEY and CDR2 SVGEGT come from the germline V gene. With V trimmed by 5 bases and J by 6 bases, 11 bases remained unmatched. The CDR3 extends over 16 amino acids. CDR3 loop: CASSTLDRGDTQPQHF. The CDR3, as DNA: TGTGCCAGCAGTACCCTGGACAGGGGAGATACTCAGCCCCAGCATTTT.

The chain combines TRBV10-3 with TRBJ1-2; 10 bases line up with TRBD1. Losses at the gene ends were 11 bases for V and 4 bases for J; bases not matched to a gene: 7. The CDR3 has 13 residues. CDR1 and CDR2 from the germline V gene are ENHRY and SYGVKD. The CDR3 DNA sequence: TGTGCCGCCAAGACAGGGGGCGGCTATGGCTACACCTTC. Protein product: CAAKTGGGYGYTF.

V usage is TRBV9 and J usage is TRBJ2-5; 7 nucleotides line up with TRBD1. The germline CDR1 and CDR2 sequences are SGDLS and YYNGEE. V was pared by 2 bases and J by 2 bases, with 3 bases of the junction left unmatched. This CDR3 contains 14 residues. CDR3 region: CASSVGTVQETQYF. The CDR3 bases are TGTGCCAGCAGCGTCGGGACAGTACAAGAGACCCAGTACTTC.

The J gene is TRBJ2-3, the V gene TRBV4-3, with D perhaps matching TRBD2 (6 bases). Germline CDR1 and CDR2: LGHNA and YSLEER. Trimming cost V 0 bases and J 6 bases, with 10 bases left between them. The CDR3 length is 14 residues. The CDR3 protein is CASSQDYLADTQYF. The CDR3, as DNA: TGCGCCAGCAGCCAAGATTACCTAGCGGATACGCAGTATTTT.

This chain connects TRBV1 to TRBJ2-2; the DNA was not used to check the table's D call, TRBD2. TRBV1 constitutes a pseudogene. CDR3 length: 15 residues. In nucleotides, the CDR3 is TGCACCACCCTCCCCCGGGAGCCGCACACCGGGGAGCTGTTTTTT. Its translation is CTTLPREPHTGELFF.

The CDR3 sequence is CATSERTGFGANVLTF. The CDR3 nucleotides read TGTGCCACCAGTGAAAGGACAGGATTTGGGGCCAACGTCCTGACTTTC. This rearrangement joins TRBV24-1 to TRBJ2-6, with 7 bases identical to TRBD1. Trimming cost V 4 bases and J 3 bases; bases outside gene matches: 5. The CDR3 is 16 amino acids. CDR1 and CDR2 from the germline V gene are KGHDR and SFDVKD.

V and J are TRBV24-1 and TRBJ2-5; tentatively, D is TRBD1 (5 bases). V gave up 2 bases and J gave up 9 bases, with 15 bases separating them. The CDR3 sequence is 14 residues long. The germline V gene encodes CDR1 KGHDR and CDR2 SFDVKD. CDR3 DNA: TGTGCCACCAGTGATTCGGCGGACATCCCCGCCCAGTACTTC. This translates into CATSDSADIPAQYF.

This clone was detected once. The chain carries TRBV5-4 and TRBJ1-6, with 7 bases identical to TRBD1. V was clipped by 2 bases and J by 8 bases; unmatched bases: 7. Germline CDR1 is SGHNT and CDR2 is YYREEE (reference sequence). The CDR3 totals 15 residues. The CDR3 DNA reads as TGTGCCAGCAGCTTTGTGGGGGACAGCCATTCACCCCTCCACTTT. This encodes CASSFVGDSHSPLHF.

The chain employs TRBV15 and TRBJ1-2; D not resolved. V was shortened by 0 bases and J by 6 bases, with 11 bases between the two germline ends. CDR1 is LNHNV, CDR2 YYDKDF, per germline (reference sequence). The CDR3 is 14 residues long. CDR3 in amino acids: CATSRDGEEDGYTF. The CDR3 DNA reads TGTGCCACCAGCAGAGACGGTGAAGAAGATGGCTACACCTTC.

The chain carries TRBV6-5 and TRBJ1-1; 12 nucleotides align to TRBD1. Looked up from germline, CDR1 is MNHEY and CDR2 is SVGAGI. The CDR3 consists of 13 residues. With 5 bases clipped from V and 11 bases from J, the junction kept 6 bases outside the gene matches. CDR3 protein: CASSRGTGGAAFF. In nucleotides, the CDR3 is TGTGCCAGCAGTAGAGGGACAGGGGGCGCGGCTTTCTTT.

DNA of the CDR3: TGCGCCAGCAGCATGGGACAGGGGACGGCACCCCTCCACTTT. Residues: CASSMGQGTAPLHF. The rearrangement uses TRBV5-1 and TRBJ1-6; 10 bases map to TRBD1. Per germline, CDR1 SGHRS and CDR2 YFSETQ. V lost 4 bases, J lost 11 bases, and 6 bases stayed unmatched. This CDR3 contains 14 residues.

This clone was detected once. The chain joins TRBV6-5 to TRBJ1-5; TRBD1 is a possible D gene (5 bases). Germline assignment: CDR1 MNHEY and CDR2 SVGAGI. This CDR3 spans 14 amino acids. Trimming took 5 bases from V and 3 from J, leaving 11 bases between them. Here the CDR3 DNA reads TGTGCCAGCAGTCGGGGGTGGGCCAATCAGCCCCAGCATTTT. Its protein is CASSRGWANQPQHF.

The chain carries TRBV3-1 (or the pseudogene TRBV3-2) and TRBJ2-4, with 9 bases aligning to TRBD1. The germline gives CDR1 LGHDT, CDR2 YNNKEL (reference sequence). Losses at the gene ends were 4 bases for V and 7 bases for J; bases not matched to a gene: 8. The CDR3 spans 15 residues. CDR3 sequence (DNA): TGTGCCAGCAGCCCCGGACAGGGGTCTGAGAACATTCAGTACTTC. Its protein product is CASSPGQGSENIQYF.

This clone has a handful of counts. Distinct nucleotide sequences in the sample also encode this CDR3. The chain employs TRBV2 and TRBJ1-4; D may be TRBD1 (5 bases). V lost 6 bases to trimming and J lost 5 bases, with 10 bases between them. The germline gives CDR1 SNHLY, CDR2 FYNNEI. The CDR3 totals 13 residues. The CDR3 region has the DNA TGTGCCAGCAGGCAGGGTCTAAATGAAAAACTGTTTTTT. Its protein is CASRQGLNEKLFF.

The chain is built from TRBV6-6 and TRBJ2-7, with TRBD1 identical over 10 bases. The CDR3 runs 15 residues. V was clipped by 5 bases and J by 1 base; unmatched bases: 5. The germline CDR1 and CDR2 sequences are MNHNY and SVGAGI (reference sequence). Here the CDR3 reads CASSARDRGSYEQYF. DNA of the CDR3: TGTGCCAGCAGTGCCCGGGACAGGGGTTCCTACGAGCAGTACTTC.

The chain recombines TRBV11-2 with TRBJ2-1, with TRBD2 matching 9 bases. This CDR3 has 16 residues. V lost 2 bases to trimming and J lost 0 bases; unmatched junction nucleotides: 2. Germline V gene data show CDR1 as SGHAT and CDR2 as FQNNGV. For the CDR3, the DNA is TGTGCCAGCAGCTTACAAGCGGGGGGCTCCTACAATGAGCAGTTCTTC. Its protein is CASSLQAGGSYNEQFF.

This clone was observed a handful of times. The chain recombines TRBV11-2 with TRBJ1-6, with TRBD1 matching over 7 bases. This CDR3 spans 16 amino acids. Looked up from germline, CDR1 is SGHAT and CDR2 is FQNNGV. The V segment lost 0 bases and the J segment 9 bases; nucleotides outside the gene matches: 8. The CDR3 coding sequence is TGTGCCAGCAGCTTAGAGGCCTACAGGGGAGCTTCACCCCTCCACTTT. Translating it yields CASSLEAYRGASPLHF.

In DNA form, the CDR3 reads TGTGCCACCAGTGATTTCAGAGGATCTGAAGCTTTCTTT. It translates to CATSDFRGSEAFF. V and J are TRBV24-1 and TRBJ1-1; D is unclear. CDR3 length: 13 amino acids. Germline V gene lookup returns CDR1 KGHDR and CDR2 SFDVKD. V was pared by 1 base and J by 6 bases, with 8 bases between.

The chain joins TRBV7-8 to TRBJ1-1; TRBD1 matches 7 bases. Losses at the gene ends were 5 bases for V and 1 base for J; bases not matched to a gene: 10. Looked up from germline, CDR1 is SGHVS and CDR2 is FQNEAQ. The CDR3 loop spans 16 amino acids. CDR3 bases: TGTGCCAGCAGCCGTAAAGGGGGCCATGGGAACACTGAAGCTTTCTTT. This gives the protein CASSRKGGHGNTEAFF.

The chain joins TRBV5-1 to TRBJ1-6; a weak D match, TRBD1 (6 bases). The germline V gene has CDR1 SGHRS and CDR2 YFSETQ. This CDR3 contains 16 residues. The germline V and J ends were trimmed by 1 base and 9 bases, with 17 bases remaining between them. The chain's CDR3 is CASSLLSRGSGSPLHF. CDR3 DNA sequence: TGCGCCAGCAGCTTGTTGAGCAGGGGTTCGGGTTCACCCCTCCACTTT.

In DNA form, the CDR3 reads TGCGCCAGCGGTGGACAGCCTGTGGGTGAGCAGTTCTTC. Encoded protein: CASGGQPVGEQFF. The V call is TRBV10-1, the J call TRBJ2-1; D may be TRBD1 (6 bases). Per germline, CDR1 WNHNN and CDR2 SYGVQD (reference sequence). Trimming stripped 8 bases from V and 9 bases from J, with 17 bases between. The CDR3 runs 13 residues.

V and J are TRBV3-1 (or the pseudogene TRBV3-2) and TRBJ2-2; unclear D gene. The V gene lost 5 bases and the J gene lost 5 bases, with 9 bases spanning the gap. The CDR3 contains 13 residues. Germline V CDR1 and CDR2: LGHDT, YNNKEL (reference sequence). CDR3 nucleotide sequence: TGTGCCAGCAGCACACCCCTGACCGGGGAGCTGTTTTTT. It encodes CASSTPLTGELFF.

The chain couples TRBV28 to TRBJ1-5; TRBD1 might be the D (5 bases). The CDR3 is made up of 16 amino acids. The V gene's germline CDR1 is MDHEN and CDR2 SYDVKM. The V gene lost 3 bases and the J gene lost 2 bases, with 14 bases spanning the gap. The CDR3 here is CASSFPGGGGNQPQHF. The CDR3 nucleotides are TGTGCCAGCAGTTTTCCGGGGGGAGGGGGCAATCAGCCCCAGCATTTT.